Shown below are 3 T cell receptor beta chains from a single sample sequenced in a study of T cells in Graves' hyperthyroidism and ophthalmopathy (dated by TCRdb to about 2019). The library was obtained by multiplex PCR. Sequenced on an Illumina HiSeq 2000. Amplification of TCR beta CDR3 regions was carried out from RNA transcripts. For the first round of RT-PCR on the TCR CDR3, the HTBI primer set was used together with the Qiagen OneStep RT-PCR kit. TCRdb reworked the public reads: Q25 trimming with fastp, MiXCR clone assembly, productive beta chains retained. Merged by CDR3 protein, the rows form single entries marked with the most common genes and DNA. The sample table lists about 640,000 distinct CDR3 sequences, less than 25% of them with a count of one. Clones ranked in the top ten supply about 34% of the sample. The sequencing sample was made of blood. The receptors were gathered from a man between 25 and 39 years old with Graves' ophthalmopathy.

This clonotype came up many times. V gene TRBV24-1 combines with J gene TRBJ2-3; 14 bases map to TRBD2. Germline V gene data show CDR1 as KGHDR and CDR2 as SFDVKD. The CDR3 totals 18 residues. Losses at the gene ends were 6 bases for V and 2 bases for J; bases not matched to a gene: 9. CDR3 coding DNA: TGTGCCACCAGTCCCGGGACTAGCGGGAGCTTTTACACAGATACGCAGTATTTT. Protein: CATSPGTSGSFYTDTQYF.

This clonotype was picked up many times. The chain uses TRBV20-1 and TRBJ1-1; 7 bases are a match to TRBD1. The junction had 5 bases not matched to a gene; V was cut back by 4 bases and J by 3 bases. The germline CDR1 and CDR2 sequences are DFQATT and SNEGSKA (reference sequence). CDR3 length: 13 amino acids. The CDR3 is CSAMTGSYTEAFF. CDR3 DNA: TGCAGTGCTATGACAGGGTCCTACACTGAAGCTTTCTTT.

The genes are TRBV5-4 and TRBJ1-2; D is undetermined. The CDR3 has 15 amino acids. V lost 1 base to trimming and J lost 3 bases, with 13 bases between them. Germline V gene sequence: CDR1 SGHNT, CDR2 YYREEE (reference sequence). Here the CDR3 DNA reads TGTGCCAGCAGCTTGTTCGTAGGGCTGGACTATGGCTACACCTTC. Translating gives CASSLFVGLDYGYTF.